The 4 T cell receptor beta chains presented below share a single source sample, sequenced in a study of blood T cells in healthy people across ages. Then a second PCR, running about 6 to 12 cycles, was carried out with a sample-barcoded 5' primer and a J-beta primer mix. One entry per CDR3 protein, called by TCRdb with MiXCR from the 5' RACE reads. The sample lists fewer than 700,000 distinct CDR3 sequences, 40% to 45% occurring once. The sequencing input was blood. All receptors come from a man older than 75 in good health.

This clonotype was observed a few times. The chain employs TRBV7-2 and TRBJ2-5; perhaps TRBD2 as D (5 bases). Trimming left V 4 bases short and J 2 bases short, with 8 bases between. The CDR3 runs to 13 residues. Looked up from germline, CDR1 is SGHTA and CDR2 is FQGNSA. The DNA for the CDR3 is TGTGCCAGCAGCTCCGGGATGCAAGAGACCCAGTACTTC. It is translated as CASSSGMQETQYF.

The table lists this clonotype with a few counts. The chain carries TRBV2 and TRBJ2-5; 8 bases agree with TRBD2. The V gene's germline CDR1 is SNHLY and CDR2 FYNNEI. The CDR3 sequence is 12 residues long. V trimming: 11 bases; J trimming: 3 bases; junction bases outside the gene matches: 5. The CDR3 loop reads CARGAGEETQYF. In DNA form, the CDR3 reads TGTGCCCGTGGAGCGGGAGAAGAGACCCAGTACTTC.

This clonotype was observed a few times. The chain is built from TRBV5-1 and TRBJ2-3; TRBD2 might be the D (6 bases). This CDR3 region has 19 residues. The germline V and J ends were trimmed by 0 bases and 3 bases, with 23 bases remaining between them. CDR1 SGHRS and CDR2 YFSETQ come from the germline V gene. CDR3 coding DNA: TGCGCCAGCAGCTTGGCCAGGGCGGGACCGCCCAAGGGGACAGATACGCAGTATTTT. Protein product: CASSLARAGPPKGTDTQYF.

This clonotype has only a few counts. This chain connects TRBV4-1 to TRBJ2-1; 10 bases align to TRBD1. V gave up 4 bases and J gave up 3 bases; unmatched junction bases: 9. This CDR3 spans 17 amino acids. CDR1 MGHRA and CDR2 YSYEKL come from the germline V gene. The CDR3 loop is CASSPNSGTGDYNEQFF. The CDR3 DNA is TGCGCCAGCAGCCCTAACTCCGGGACAGGGGACTACAATGAGCAGTTCTTC.